One T cell receptor (beta chain) is described in this entry. Its target antigen remains unknown. No base quality values were provided; no much bigger clone lies one nucleotide off. The library was made by 5' RACE. The instrument was an Illumina HiSeq 2500. A second roughly 6 to 12 cycle PCR used a sample-barcoded 5' primer and a J-beta primer mix. A unique molecular identifier was introduced onto each TCR beta cDNA molecule by a template-switch 5' adaptor carrying 12 random nucleotides. At least 2.5 million CDR3-containing paired-end reads were obtained from each sample. First-strand cDNA was synthesized from all RNA with the Mint cDNA synthesis kit, primed by a TRBC-specific oligonucleotide. After uracil-DNA glycosylase treatment, a first 18-cycle PCR used universal primers M1SS and BC2_uni_R on all cDNA. The source study handled its data this way. For normalization, 1 million high-quality reads were randomly selected from each sample, with every read carrying a distinct molecular identifier. Instead of being binned into consensus sequences, reads with shared molecular identifiers were discarded. CDR3 identification, clonotype clustering and error correction used MiTCR with a Q25 quality threshold and the strictest error-elimination algorithm. Lower-bound total TCR beta diversity was estimated with a nonparametric unseen species model using Euler transformation. The public sequencing data were trimmed at Q25 with fastp and processed into clonotypes with MiXCR by TCRdb, which kept only in-frame beta chains. Records with the same CDR3 protein are collapsed into one entry carrying the most frequent genes and DNA. The V and J calls were determined by TCRdb, not by the authors. This sample lists hundreds of thousands of distinct CDR3 sequences; around half were detected once. The ten largest clones capture about 22% of the sample.

Systemically healthy Caucasian individuals from Russia, some 40 in total and aged roughly 6 to 100 years, were included as donors. Each donor gave 9.5 to 10 milliliters of peripheral blood, drawn into EDTA-treated Vacutainer tubes. Ficoll-Paque density-gradient centrifugation was used to isolate PBMCs, with at least 6.5 million per sample. Trizol reagent was used to extract total RNA from the PBMCs, yielding at least 6 micrograms per sample. For every donor, an aliquot of PBMCs went through flow cytometry to measure the percentages of naive CD45RAhigh/CD27high T cells. From the cysteine through the phenylalanine, the CDR3 covers 16 amino acids. Just the 48-base CDR3 DNA is kept, in frame starting at base 1. Relative to germline, V is 5 bases shorter and J is 5 bases shorter, with 19 bases between their ends. CDR1 and CDR2 (SEHNR, FQNEAQ) derive from the germline V gene (reference sequence). The data were taken from a study of blood T cells in healthy people across ages (dated by TCRdb to the mid-2010s). Context from the whole study: In model experiments, template switching captured about one uniquely barcoded TCR beta cDNA molecule for every two T cells. Age-related changes in TCR beta repertoire diversity were measured in the study by deep sequencing normalized with unique cDNA molecular identifiers. Donors were grouped into four age groups: young (average roughly 17 years), middle-aged (39), aged (approximately 67) and long-lived (82). To avoid experimental bias, donors of different ages were distributed randomly across sequencing lanes. Using the same blood draw, the study looked at two additional independent replicas of 1 million unique cDNA reads for two donors, one aged 18 to 29 and the other aged 80 or older.

Broader findings and caveats from the paper: Total diversity estimates from one million sequenced T cells were considered lower bounds and underestimates. A strong correlation was found between observed TCR beta diversity and the percentage of naive T cells measured by flow cytometry. Bulk unsorted PBMC profiling prevented conclusive comparison of naive and antigen-experienced compartments. Compared with the aged group, the long-lived group had more naive CD4+ T cells, fewer expanded clones and increased TCR diversity, a pattern suggesting age selection. The CMV infection status of donors was not known, potentially confounding age-related changes in expanded clonotypes. Observed TCR beta diversity per million T cells fell roughly linearly with age, and a significant reduction was already apparent by age about 38.

The origin of this receptor is an elderly man in good health. The rearrangement joined TRBV7-9 to TRBJ1-3, and perhaps TRBD1 as D gene, on 5 matching bases. Material for sequencing was blood. The DNA is as follows: TGTGCCAGCAGCCCCAGCGGGGCCGAGTTCCGAAACACCATATATTTT. It translates as CASSPSGAEFRNTIYF.